This T cell receptor (beta chain) was obtained from a study of shared clonotypes between healthy human individuals. About the research overall: Used for every donor were three CD4 naive, three CD4 memory, two CD8 naive and one CD8 memory plate. General study points: Despite large depth, rarefaction showed incomplete sorted-subset sequencing.

Positively selected for CCR7, the CD45RO-negative cells used as naive CD8 cells excluded terminally differentiated effector memory CD45RA+ cells. Remarks on this clone: Its matching antigen is unknown.

The protocol was immunoSEQ multiplex PCR, while the TCRdb copy is restricted to in-frame clones and leaves out a portion. This table has around 1,900,000 clones, roughly 93% appearing once. The CDR3 is 17 residues long. CDR1 and CDR2 (germline): SGHRS, YFSETQ. Trimming took 5 bases from V and 2 from J, leaving 17 bases between them. Sequenced sample: naive CD8+ T cells from PBMCs. The clonotype originates from a man aged 18 to 29 in good health. Some clones in this sample may be carry-over from other donors' samples. The chain recombines TRBV5-1 with TRBJ2-6, with a possible D match to TRBD1 (6 bases). CDR3 coding DNA: TGCGCCAGCAGAGGTCCACAGGGATCTGCTGGGGCCAACGTCCTGACTTTC. Its translation is CASRGPQGSAGANVLTF. Looking up the rest from reference TRBV5-1 and TRBJ2-6 gives the full variable domain: KAGVTQTPRYLIKTRGQQVTLSCSPISGHRSVSWYQQTPGQGLQFLFEYFSETQRNKGNFPGRFSGRQFSNSRSEMNVSTLELGDSALYLCASRGPQGSAGANVLTFGAGSRLTVL.